This TCR beta chain was captured by sequencing in a study of T cells in Graves' hyperthyroidism and ophthalmopathy. Many counts were recorded for this clonotype. Germline loops: CDR1 DFQATT, CDR2 SNEGSKA (reference sequence). The CDR3 has 11 amino acids. Regions amplified from RNA transcripts were the TCR beta CDR3 regions. The study used the HTBI primer set for a first-round RT-PCR of the TCR CDR3. TCRdb itself ran the multiplex PCR reads through MiXCR, one entry per CDR3 protein. The repertoire holds hundreds of thousands of distinct CDR3 sequences, with 12% to 15% as singletons. The specimen was blood. The source is a middle-aged woman with Graves' hyperthyroidism. The V and J genes are TRBV20-1 and TRBJ2-1; tentatively, D is TRBD2 (5 bases). CDR3 residues: CRAESYNEQFF. In DNA, the CDR3 is TGCAGAGCGGAGTCCTACAATGAGCAGTTCTTC.